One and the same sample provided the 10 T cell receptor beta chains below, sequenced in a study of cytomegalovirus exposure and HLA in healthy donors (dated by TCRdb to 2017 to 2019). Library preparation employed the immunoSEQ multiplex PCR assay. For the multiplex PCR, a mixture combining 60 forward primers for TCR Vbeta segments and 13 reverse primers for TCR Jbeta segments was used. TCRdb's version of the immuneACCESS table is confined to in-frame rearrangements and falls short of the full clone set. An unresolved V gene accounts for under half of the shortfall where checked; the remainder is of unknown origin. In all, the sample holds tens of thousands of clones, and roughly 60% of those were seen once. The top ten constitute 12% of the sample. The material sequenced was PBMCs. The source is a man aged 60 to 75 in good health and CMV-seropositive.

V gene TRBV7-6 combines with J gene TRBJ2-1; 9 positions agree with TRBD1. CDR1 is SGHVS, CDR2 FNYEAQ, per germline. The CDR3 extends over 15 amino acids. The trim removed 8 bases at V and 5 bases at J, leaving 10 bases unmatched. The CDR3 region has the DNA TGTGCCAGCTCTTTGGGACAGGGTCCGAACAATGAGCAGTTCTTC. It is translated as CASSLGQGPNNEQFF.

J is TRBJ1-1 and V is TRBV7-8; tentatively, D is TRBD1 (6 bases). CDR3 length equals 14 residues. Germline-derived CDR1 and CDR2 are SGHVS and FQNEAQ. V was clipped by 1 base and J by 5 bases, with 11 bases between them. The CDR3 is CASSLVQGGTEAFF. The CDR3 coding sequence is TGTGCCAGCAGCTTAGTACAGGGTGGAACTGAAGCTTTCTTT.

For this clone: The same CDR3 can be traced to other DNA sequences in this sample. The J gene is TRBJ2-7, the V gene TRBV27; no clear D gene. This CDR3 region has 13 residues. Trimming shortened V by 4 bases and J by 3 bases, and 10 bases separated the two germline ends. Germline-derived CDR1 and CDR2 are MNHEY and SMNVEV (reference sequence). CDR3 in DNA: TGTGCCAGCAGTTATGCAGGCAACTACGAGCAGTACTTC. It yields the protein CASSYAGNYEQYF.

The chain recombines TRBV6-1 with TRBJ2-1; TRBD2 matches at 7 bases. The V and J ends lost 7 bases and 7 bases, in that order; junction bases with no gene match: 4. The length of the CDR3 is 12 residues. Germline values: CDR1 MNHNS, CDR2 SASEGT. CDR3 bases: TGTGCCAGCACAAGGGGAGGGAATGAGCAGTTCTTC. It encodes CASTRGGNEQFF.

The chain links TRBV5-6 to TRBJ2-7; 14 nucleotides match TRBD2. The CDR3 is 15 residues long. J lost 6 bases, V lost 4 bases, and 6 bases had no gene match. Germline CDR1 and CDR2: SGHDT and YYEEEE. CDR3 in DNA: TGTGCCAGCAGCCGGGGACTAGCGGGAGTGGGCGAGCAGTACTTC. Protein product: CASSRGLAGVGEQYF.

The CDR3 here is CSVEDHRGYTEAFF. The CDR3 region has the DNA TGCAGCGTTGAAGACCACAGGGGCTACACTGAAGCTTTCTTT. The rearrangement joins TRBV29-1 to TRBJ1-1; 7 positions agree with TRBD1. V gave up 0 bases and J gave up 3 bases; unmatched junction bases: 4. CDR3 length: 14 amino acids. Per the germline V gene, CDR1 is SQVTM and CDR2 is ANQGSEA.

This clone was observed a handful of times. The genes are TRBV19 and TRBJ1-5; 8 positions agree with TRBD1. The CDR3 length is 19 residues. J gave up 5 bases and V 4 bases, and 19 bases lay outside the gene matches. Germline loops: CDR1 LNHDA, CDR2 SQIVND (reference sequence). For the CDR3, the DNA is TGTGCCAGTAGTAAGCCTCGAGGGACAGGTAACTTCGAAGATCAGCCCCAGCATTTT. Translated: CASSKPRGTGNFEDQPQHF.

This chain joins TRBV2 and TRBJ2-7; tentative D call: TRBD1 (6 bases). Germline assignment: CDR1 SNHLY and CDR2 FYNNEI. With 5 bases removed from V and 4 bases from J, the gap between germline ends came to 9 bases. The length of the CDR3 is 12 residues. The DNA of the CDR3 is TGTGCCAGCAGTTATACAGGGTACGAGCAGTACTTC. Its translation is CASSYTGYEQYF.

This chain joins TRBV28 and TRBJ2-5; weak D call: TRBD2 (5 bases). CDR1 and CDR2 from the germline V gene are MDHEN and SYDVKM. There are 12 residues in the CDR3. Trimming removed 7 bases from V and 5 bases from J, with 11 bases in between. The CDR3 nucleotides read TGTGCCAGCACCGGGGAGTTGGAGACCCAGTACTTC. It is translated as CASTGELETQYF.

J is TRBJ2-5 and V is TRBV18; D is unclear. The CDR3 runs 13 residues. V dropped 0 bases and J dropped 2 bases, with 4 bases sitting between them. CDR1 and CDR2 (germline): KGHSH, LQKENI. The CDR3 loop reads CASSPPAQETQYF. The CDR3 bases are TGTGCCAGCTCACCACCGGCACAAGAGACCCAGTACTTC.